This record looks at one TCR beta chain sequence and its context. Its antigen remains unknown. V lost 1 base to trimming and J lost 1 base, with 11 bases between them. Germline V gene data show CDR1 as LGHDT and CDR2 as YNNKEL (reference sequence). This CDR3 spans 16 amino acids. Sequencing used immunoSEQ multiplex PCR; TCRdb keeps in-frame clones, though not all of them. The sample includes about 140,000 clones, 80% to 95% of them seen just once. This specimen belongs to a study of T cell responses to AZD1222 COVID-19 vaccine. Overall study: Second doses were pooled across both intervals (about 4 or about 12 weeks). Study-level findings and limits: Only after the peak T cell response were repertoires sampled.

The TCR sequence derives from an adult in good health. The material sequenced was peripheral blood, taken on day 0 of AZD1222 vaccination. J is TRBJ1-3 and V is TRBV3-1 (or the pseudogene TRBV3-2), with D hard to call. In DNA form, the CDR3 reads TGTGCCAGCAGCCAAGGGGCCCCAGCGTCTGGAAACACCATATATTTT. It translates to CASSQGAPASGNTIYF.